This T cell receptor beta chain was sequenced for a study of blood T cell repertoires in COVID-19. For the study at large: T cells, B-cell-depleted T cells, or PBMCs supplied cDNA or gDNA.

Between the trimmed V and J ends, which lost 0 bases and 5 bases, there was a span of 23 bases. The CDR3 length is 18 residues. CDR1 is LNHNV and CDR2 is YYDKDF in the germline V gene (reference sequence). Per the study methods: Reference gene primers were amplified, and this amplification served to estimate nucleated cell counts. Some clones are missing from TCRdb's copy, which holds only in-frame ones; the method was immunoSEQ multiplex PCR. Clonal size and the V and J genes are those of that table, whereas D and trimming came from the DNA. In the table there are approximately 26,000 clones, 82% of which are singletons.

J is TRBJ2-7 and V is TRBV15; maybe TRBD2 (7 bases). The clonotype originates from a human donor in a cohort sampled during active COVID-19. Sample: peripheral blood. CDR3 in amino acids: CATSRDLMEGGLGNEQYF. The CDR3 nucleotides are TGTGCCACCAGCAGAGATCTCATGGAGGGGGGGCTAGGGAACGAGCAGTACTTC.